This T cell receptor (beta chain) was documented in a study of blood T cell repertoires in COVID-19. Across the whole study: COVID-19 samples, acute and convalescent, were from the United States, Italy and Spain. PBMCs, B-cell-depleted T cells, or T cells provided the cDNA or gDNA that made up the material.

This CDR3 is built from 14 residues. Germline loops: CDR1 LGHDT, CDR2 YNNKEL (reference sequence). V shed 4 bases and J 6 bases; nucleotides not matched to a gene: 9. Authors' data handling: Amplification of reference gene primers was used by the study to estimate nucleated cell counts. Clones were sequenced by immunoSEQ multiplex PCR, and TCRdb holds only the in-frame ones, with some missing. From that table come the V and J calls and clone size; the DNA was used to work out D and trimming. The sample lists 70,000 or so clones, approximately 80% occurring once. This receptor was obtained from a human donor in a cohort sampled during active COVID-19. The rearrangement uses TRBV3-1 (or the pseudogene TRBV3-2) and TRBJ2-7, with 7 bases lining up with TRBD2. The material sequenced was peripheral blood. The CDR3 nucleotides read TGTGCCAGCAGCCCCAAGGCGGGAGTAGGCGAGCAGTACTTC. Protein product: CASSPKAGVGEQYF.